This TCR beta chain derives from a study of shared clonotypes between healthy human individuals. Study outcomes and limitations: The small donor group covered limited genetic and exposure diversity.

Those who donated were healthy HIV-negative adults, with no recent acute infections or vaccinations reported. PCR replicates from unsorted PBMC used approximately 290 ng DNA, and this amount was some 30,000 T cell genomes. Using immunoSEQ multiplex PCR, the repertoire was profiled, and TCRdb retains in-frame clones only, with some absent. There are roughly 450,000 clones in the sample; around 79% occur only once, and over 10% lies in the top ten. This clone was counted between two and nine times. As yet, its antigen is unknown. V lost 2 bases and J lost 5, with 15 bases in between. Germline V CDR1 and CDR2: MGHRA, YSYEKL. This CDR3 is 15 amino acids long.

The receptor's source is a woman aged 40-49 years in good health. Some clones in this sample may be carry-over from other donors' samples. The sequenced material came from PBMCs. The chain uses TRBV4-1 and TRBJ1-1, with D hard to call. CDR3 nucleotides: TGCGCCAGCAGCCAAATCGGAGGGTTGGCAACTGAAGCTTTCTTT. Its protein is CASSQIGGLATEAFF.